One and the same sample provided the 5 T cell receptor beta chains below, sequenced in a study of cytomegalovirus exposure and HLA in healthy donors. The repertoire was sequenced with immunoSEQ multiplex PCR; TCRdb's copy has only in-frame clones and lacks some. The data contain more than 70,000 clones, 94% of them singletons. The sequencing sample was made of PBMCs. The source is a woman under 30 in good health and CMV-seronegative.

The V gene is TRBV2, the J gene TRBJ1-1, with TRBD1 matching 7 bases. The CDR3 totals 14 residues. Germline loops: CDR1 SNHLY, CDR2 FYNNEI. V was pared by 7 bases and J by 0 bases, with 5 bases of the junction left unmatched. CDR3 nucleotide sequence: TGTGCCAGCAAGGGGGCAGGGATGAACACTGAAGCTTTCTTT. Translation: CASKGAGMNTEAFF.

The gene calls are TRBV6-4 and TRBJ2-3; 10 bases line up with TRBD2. V lost 5 bases and J lost 0; bases outside the gene matches: 2. Germline V lookup: CDR1 MRHNA, CDR2 SNTAGT. This CDR3 region has 15 residues. The CDR3 loop is CASSSSGGSTDTQYF. DNA for the CDR3: TGTGCCAGCAGTTCTAGCGGGGGTAGCACAGATACGCAGTATTTT.

In nucleotides, the CDR3 is TGCGCCAGCAGCCAAGAATGGGCAAGCATGAACACTGAAGCTTTCTTT. It specifies CASSQEWASMNTEAFF. The J gene is TRBJ1-1, the V gene TRBV4-3; the D is unclear. The CDR3 is made up of 16 amino acids. Germline CDR1 LGHNA, CDR2 YSLEER. The V end was cut by 0 bases, the J end by 0 bases, with 11 bases between.

The chain joins TRBV2 to TRBJ1-4; D is ambiguous. This CDR3 has 14 amino acids. V was cut by 1 base and J by 3 bases, with 6 bases left in between. CDR1 SNHLY and CDR2 FYNNEI come from the germline V gene. CDR3 in amino acids: CASSEGGANEKLFF. The CDR3 nucleotides read TGTGCCAGCAGTGAAGGCGGGGCTAATGAAAAACTGTTTTTT.

The chain uses TRBV9 and TRBJ2-1; 8 nucleotides agree with TRBD2. The CDR3 length is 15 residues. Per the germline V gene, CDR1 is SGDLS and CDR2 is YYNGEE. V lost 4 bases and J lost 8; bases outside the gene matches: 11. CDR3 loop: CASSLGGLEFDEQFF. The CDR3 nucleotides read TGTGCCAGCAGCTTGGGGGGACTAGAATTTGATGAGCAGTTCTTC.